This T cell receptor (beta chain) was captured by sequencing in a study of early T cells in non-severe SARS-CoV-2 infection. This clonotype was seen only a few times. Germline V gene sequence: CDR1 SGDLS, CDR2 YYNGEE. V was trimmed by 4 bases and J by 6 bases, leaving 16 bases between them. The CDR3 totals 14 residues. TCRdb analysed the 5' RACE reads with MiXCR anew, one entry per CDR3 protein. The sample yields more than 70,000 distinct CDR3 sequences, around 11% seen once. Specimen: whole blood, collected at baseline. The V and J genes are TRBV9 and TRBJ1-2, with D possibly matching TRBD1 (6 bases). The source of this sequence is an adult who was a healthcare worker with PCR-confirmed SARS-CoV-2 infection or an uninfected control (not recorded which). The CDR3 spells CASSHLDRPDGYTF. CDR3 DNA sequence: TGTGCCAGCAGCCACCTCGACAGGCCTGATGGCTACACCTTC.